The sequence of this T cell receptor beta chain was determined in a study of T cells in Graves' hyperthyroidism and ophthalmopathy. General study findings and limits: Patients with ophthalmopathy were separated from those with stable hyperthyroidism by a 13 V-J model.

Amplification of TCR beta CDR3 regions was performed using RNA transcripts as template. HTBI primers were used for first-round RT-PCR of the TCR CDR3. From the multiplex PCR reads, TCRdb called clonotypes with MiXCR, one entry per CDR3 protein. The repertoire holds about 640,000 distinct CDR3 sequences, with about 45% as singletons. On this clonotype: The antigen remains undetermined.

Germline V gene data show CDR1 as SGHVS and CDR2 as FQNEAQ. Trimming took 5 bases from V and 7 from J, leaving 15 bases between them. The CDR3 has 15 residues. V usage is TRBV7-8 and J usage is TRBJ1-6; D ambiguous. Sequenced: peripheral blood or thyroid tissue (not recorded which). The receptor was isolated from an adult man with Graves' disease, either hyperthyroidism or ophthalmopathy (not recorded which). This CDR3 reads CASSPPPVGNSPLHF. The CDR3 DNA sequence: TGTGCCAGCAGCCCCCCCCCGGTCGGCAATTCACCCCTCCACTTT.